Listed here is a single T cell receptor beta chain. Antigen unknown. Each gene name is a mouse one. The CDR3 end lies 3 residues beyond the end of the read and is filled in from the germline J gene. The V gene lost 2 bases and the J gene lost 6 bases, with 15 bases spanning the gap. The CDR3 has 16 amino acids. Germline V gene lookup returns CDR1 FNHDT and CDR2 SITEND (reference sequence). The sorting of pooled cutaneous lymph node cells relied on CD4, CD8alpha, NKG2D, NKG2ACE and other markers. These data originate in a study of CD8+ T cells in alopecia areata. Study-wide background: Skin was taken from roughly 6-12-month-old C3H/HeJ graft donors that had spontaneous alopecia and grafted onto approximately 6-10-week-old female C3H/HeJ mice.

The authors extracted RNA and reverse transcribed it into cDNA as the sequencing template. Sequencing was performed with immunoSEQ multiplex PCR; in TCRdb, only in-frame clones are kept and a portion is missing. The profile covers around 300,000 clones, none occurring a single time. Study observations and caveats: In scalp samples, resident alphabeta T cells of normal skin are also sequenced.

V usage is TRBV19 and J usage is TRBJ1-6, with a tentative D call TRBD1 (6 bases). TRBJ1-6 is labeled an ORF, and its function is uncertain. Sequencing was carried out using CD4+ T cells sorted from a lymph node. The receptor was derived from a C3H/HeJ mouse with alopecia areata. MHC haplotype: H2-k. The CDR3 bases that were read are TGTGCCAGCAGTATCACAGGGCCAAGGGGTAATTCGCCC. Translation: CASSITGPRGNSP. The full CDR3 sequence reads CASSITGPRGNSPLYF.